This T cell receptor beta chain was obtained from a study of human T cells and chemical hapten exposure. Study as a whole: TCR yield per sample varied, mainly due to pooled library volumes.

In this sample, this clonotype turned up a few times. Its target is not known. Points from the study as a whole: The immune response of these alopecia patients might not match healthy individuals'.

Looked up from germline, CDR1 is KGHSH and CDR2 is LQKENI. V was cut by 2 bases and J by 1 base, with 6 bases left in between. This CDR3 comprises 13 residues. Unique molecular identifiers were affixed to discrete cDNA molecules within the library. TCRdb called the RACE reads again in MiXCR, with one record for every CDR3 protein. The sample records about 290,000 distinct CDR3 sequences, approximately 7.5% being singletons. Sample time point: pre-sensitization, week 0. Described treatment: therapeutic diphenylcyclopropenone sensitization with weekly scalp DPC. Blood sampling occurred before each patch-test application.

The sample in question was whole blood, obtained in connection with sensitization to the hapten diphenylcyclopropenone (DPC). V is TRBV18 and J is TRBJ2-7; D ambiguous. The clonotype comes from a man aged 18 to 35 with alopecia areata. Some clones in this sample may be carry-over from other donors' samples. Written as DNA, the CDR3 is TGTGCCAGCTCACCAGACCAGTCCTACGAGCAGTACGTC. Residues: CASSPDQSYEQYV.